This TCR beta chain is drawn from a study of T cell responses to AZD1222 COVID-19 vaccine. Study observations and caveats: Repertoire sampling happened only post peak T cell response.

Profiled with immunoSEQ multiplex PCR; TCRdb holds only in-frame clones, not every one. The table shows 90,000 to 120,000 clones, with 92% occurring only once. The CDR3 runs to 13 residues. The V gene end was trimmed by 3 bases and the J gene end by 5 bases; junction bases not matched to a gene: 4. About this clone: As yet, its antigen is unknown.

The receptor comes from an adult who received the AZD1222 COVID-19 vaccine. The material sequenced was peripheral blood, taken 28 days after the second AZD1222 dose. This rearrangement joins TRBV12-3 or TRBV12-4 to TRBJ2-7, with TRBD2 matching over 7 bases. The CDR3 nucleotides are TGTGCCAGCAGTTTTGGCGGGAGCAACGAGCAGTACTTC. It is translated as CASSFGGSNEQYF.